This T cell receptor (beta chain) was identified in a study of cytomegalovirus exposure and HLA in healthy donors. Study conclusions and caveats: Later work found that TCR association rates differed between HLA loci; DRB1 had the most and HLA-C the fewest. The authors later linked a missense DCLRE1C variant to TCR beta V- and J-gene trimming.

The PCR contained 60 Vbeta and 13 Jbeta primers. Clones were read by immunoSEQ multiplex PCR, and TCRdb kept only the in-frame ones, dropping some. The table lists roughly 200,000 clones, roughly 85% of them singletons. This clone has just a few counts. No antigen is known for it. Additional DNA sequences in this sample encode the identical CDR3. Germline lookup yields CDR1 MNHEY and CDR2 SMNVEV (reference sequence). CDR3 length: 14 residues. Trimming shortened V by 3 bases and J by 4 bases, and 10 bases separated the two germline ends. The specimen was PBMCs. The chain joins TRBV27 to TRBJ2-1; D is unclear. The receptor was derived from a woman in her 50s in good health and CMV-seronegative. This chain's CDR3 is CASSLAGDYNEQFF. CDR3 coding DNA: TGTGCCAGCAGTTTGGCAGGTGATTACAATGAGCAGTTCTTC.